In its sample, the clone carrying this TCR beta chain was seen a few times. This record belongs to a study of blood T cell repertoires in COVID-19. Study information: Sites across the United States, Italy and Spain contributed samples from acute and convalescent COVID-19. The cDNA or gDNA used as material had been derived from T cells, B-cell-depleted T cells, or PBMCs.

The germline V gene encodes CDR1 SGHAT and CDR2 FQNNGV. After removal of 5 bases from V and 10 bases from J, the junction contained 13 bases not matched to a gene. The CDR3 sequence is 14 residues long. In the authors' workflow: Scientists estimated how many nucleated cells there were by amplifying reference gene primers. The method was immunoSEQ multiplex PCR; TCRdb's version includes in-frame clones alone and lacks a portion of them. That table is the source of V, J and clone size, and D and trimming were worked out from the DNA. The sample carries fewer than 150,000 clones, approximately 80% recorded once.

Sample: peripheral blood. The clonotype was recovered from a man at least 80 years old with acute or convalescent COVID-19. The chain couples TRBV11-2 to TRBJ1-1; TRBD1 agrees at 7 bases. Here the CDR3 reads CASSTWDSRIGAFF. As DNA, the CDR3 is TGTGCCAGCAGCACCTGGGACAGCCGGATTGGAGCTTTCTTT.